The T cell receptor (beta chain) under discussion was sequenced for a study of blood T cell repertoires in COVID-19 (dated by TCRdb to the early 2020s). In the study overall: Samples from collaborators originated in the United States, Italy and Spain and spanned both the acute and convalescent phases of COVID-19. Samples came from the ongoing ImmuneRACE study (first 160 participants) plus 1,254 subjects from 6 global collaborators. Nearly every sample came with metadata listing a de-identified subject ID, COVID-19 status, age in years and sex. The prospective study material was composed of cDNA or gDNA derived from T cells, B-cell-depleted T cells, or PBMCs. A freely available public database, intended as a resource for researchers studying the immune response to SARS-CoV-2, is where the repertoires were released. HLA class I and class II types, where available, came from metadata supplied by the sample provider rather than from assay-based typing. Deeply sampled blood TCRbeta repertoires from subjects exposed to, actively infected with, or recovered from COVID-19 were included in the dataset. What the study reported, not specific to this receptor: How much clinical and demographic metadata was included differed by source and by participant, and the metadata was provided uncurated.

This clone appeared a single time. Its antigen remains undetermined. Per-nucleotide qualities are absent, and no much larger clonotype sits a single base away. From the cysteine through the phenylalanine, the CDR3 covers 12 amino acids. The sequence is cut down to CDR3 DNA, 36 bases in frame from base 1. Cut back by 2 bases and 4 bases, the V and J ends lie 3 bases apart. The germline V gene (reference sequence) gives CDR1 as LNHNV and CDR2 as YYDKDF. TCRbeta CDR3 regions were amplified from genomic DNA by means of the immunoSEQ Assay, a bias-controlled multiplex PCR. In the original analysis: The number of nucleated cells in each sample was estimated from the amplification of reference gene primers within the assay. Sequence reads were collapsed and filtered to measure the absolute abundance of every unique TCRbeta CDR3 rearrangement. For each sample, productive Simpson clonality was calculated by taking the square root of Simpson's diversity index across productive rearrangements. TCRdb provides this immuneACCESS table in a form limited to in-frame rearrangements. Some clones are lacking; in checked studies, under half of them reflect an unresolved V gene, and why the rest are absent is not known. D and trimming come from the DNA, and the V and J calls and clone size come from that table. This sample lists over 100,000 clones; about four fifths were detected once. The ten largest clonotypes hold approximately 3.9% of the sample.

Participants in the prospective study were aged roughly 18 to 89 years, lived in some 24 United States geographic areas, and enrolled through a virtual design. In the prospective study, participants were assigned to cohorts based on the clinical history participants reported in a screening survey and a study questionnaire. Recovered participants in ImmuneRACE Cohort 3 were defined by two consecutive negative NP/OP PCR tests, clearance by a healthcare professional, or resolution of symptoms. In the prospective study, mobile phlebotomists collected whole blood, serum and a nasopharyngeal or oropharyngeal swab from each participant. Additional blood draws and questionnaires over an approximately two-month period could optionally be provided by prospective study participants. Before DNA extraction, prospective study blood samples were shipped either frozen or at room temperature.

The material sequenced was PBMCs or T cells enriched from blood (not recorded which). This TCR derives from a young woman who had recovered from COVID-19. Recombination linked TRBV15 to TRBJ1-5; the D segment cannot be called with confidence. At the DNA level, the sequence is TGTGCCACCAGCAGATCTAATCAGCCCCAGCATTTT. This gives the protein CATSRSNQPQHF.